This passage covers 17 T cell receptor beta chains from one sample sequenced in a study of brain T cells in children with intractable seizures. The sample's time point: blood from clinic visit 5 months post-surgery; TSC patient then seizure free. Libraries were prepared by immunoSEQ multiplex PCR; TCRdb keeps only in-frame clonotypes and omits some of them. This sample has under 400,000 clones; roughly 93% occur once, and the top ten carry 5% to 7%. The sample was peripheral blood, taken approximately 5 months after surgery. The receptors stem from a boy younger than two with tuberous sclerosis and intractable seizures.

The chain joins TRBV18 to TRBJ2-3; 11 bases agree with TRBD2. The V segment lost 5 bases and the J segment 1 base; nucleotides outside the gene matches: 11. Per the germline V gene, CDR1 is KGHSH and CDR2 is LQKENI. This CDR3 has 18 residues. CDR3 bases: TGTGCCAGCTCATTCGGGACTAGCGGATTAGTCGGCACAGATACGCAGTATTTT. Translation: CASSFGTSGLVGTDTQYF. Full variable domain (rest looked up from reference TRBV18 and TRBJ2-3): NAGVMQNPRHLVRRRGQEARLRCSPMKGHSHVYWYRQLPEEGLKFMVYLQKENIIDESGMPKERFSAEFPKEGPSILRIQQVVRGDSAAYFCASSFGTSGLVGTDTQYFGPGTRLTVL.

The chain has TRBV3-1 (or the pseudogene TRBV3-2) and TRBJ2-2, with 10 bases that match TRBD1. With 6 bases clipped from V and 5 bases from J, the junction kept 9 bases outside the gene matches. CDR3 length: 16 residues. CDR1 and CDR2 (germline): LGHDT, YNNKEL (reference sequence). CDR3 sequence (DNA): TGTGCCAGCAGTGGCCGGGACAGGGGTTATACCGGGGAGCTGTTTTTT. Encoded protein: CASSGRDRGYTGELFF.

The chain is built from TRBV6-6 and TRBJ2-7, with TRBD1 matching 9 bases. The germline V gene has CDR1 MNHNY and CDR2 SVGAGI (reference sequence). The CDR3 contains 16 residues. V was pared by 8 bases and J by 3 bases, with 14 bases of the junction left unmatched. CDR3 in DNA: TGTGCCAGCCTGACGATTACGGGACAGGGTTTCTACGAGCAGTACTTC. Protein: CASLTITGQGFYEQYF.

V gene TRBV5-4 combines with J gene TRBJ2-2; the match to TRBD2 covers 13 bases. The CDR3 length is 16 residues. Germline-derived CDR1 and CDR2 are SGHNT and YYREEE (reference sequence). Unmatched junction bases numbered 6, after V lost 4 bases and J lost 6 bases. The DNA of the CDR3 is TGTGCCAGCAGCAATACCGGGACTAGCGGGGCCGGGGAGCTGTTTTTT. Amino acid sequence: CASSNTGTSGAGELFF.

The chain uses TRBV4-2 and TRBJ2-7; TRBD2 matches at 13 bases. CDR1 LGHNA and CDR2 YNFKEQ come from the germline V gene. V lost 1 base to trimming and J lost 3 bases; unmatched junction nucleotides: 6. This CDR3 comprises 17 residues. In nucleotides, the CDR3 is TGTGCCAGCAGCCAAGTGGCGGGACTAGCGGGAAACTACGAGCAGTACTTC. This sequence encodes CASSQVAGLAGNYEQYF.

This chain links TRBV5-4 with TRBJ1-1; D gene uncertain. The CDR3 is 13 residues long. Germline assignment: CDR1 SGHNT and CDR2 YYREEE (reference sequence). V dropped 0 bases and J dropped 5 bases, with 8 bases sitting between them. CDR3 coding DNA: TGTGCCAGCAGCTTGGCCAGTCGTACTGAAGCTTTCTTT. Encoded protein: CASSLASRTEAFF. The full variable domain, with the rest looked up from reference TRBV5-4 and TRBJ1-1, is ETGVTQSPTHLIKTRGQQVTLRCSSQSGHNTVSWYQQALGQGPQFIFQYYREEENGRGNFPPRFSGLQFPNYSSELNVNALELDDSALYLCASSLASRTEAFFGQGTRLTVV.

The rearrangement links TRBV27 to TRBJ2-1; 8 bases are a match to TRBD2. Germline V gene sequence: CDR1 MNHEY, CDR2 SMNVEV (reference sequence). The V segment lost 6 bases and the J segment 0 bases; nucleotides outside the gene matches: 4. The CDR3 covers 15 residues. CDR3 amino acids: CASSVAGSSYNEQFF. The CDR3 DNA is TGTGCCAGCAGCGTAGCGGGAAGCTCCTACAATGAGCAGTTCTTC.

This clone has just one count. The V gene is TRBV7-3, the J gene TRBJ2-3, with a weak D call TRBD2 (5 bases). With 7 bases removed from V and 1 base from J, the gap between germline ends came to 12 bases. Germline V CDR1 and CDR2: SGHTA, FQGTGA. This CDR3 spans 14 amino acids. For the CDR3, the DNA is TGTGCCAGCAAAGGGAGTAGCGGCACAGATACGCAGTATTTT. Its translation is CASKGSSGTDTQYF.

The J gene is TRBJ2-5, the V gene TRBV14, with D hard to call. Germline V gene data show CDR1 as SGHDN and CDR2 as FVKESK. V lost 0 bases and J lost 5, with 7 bases in between. CDR3 size: 13 residues. The CDR3 coding sequence is TGTGCCAGCAGCCAAGATCCATTCGAGACCCAGTACTTC. It specifies CASSQDPFETQYF.

The chain carries TRBV10-1 and TRBJ1-4; a weak D match, TRBD1 (5 bases). The length of the CDR3 is 14 residues. Between the trimmed V and J ends, which lost 6 bases and 8 bases, there was a span of 16 bases. Germline CDR1 is WNHNN and CDR2 is SYGVQD (reference sequence). The CDR3 DNA follows: TGCGCCAGCAGAATAGGGGTGTTGGCAGAAAAACTGTTTTTT. This encodes CASRIGVLAEKLFF.

V gene TRBV18 combines with J gene TRBJ1-3, with 10 bases identical to TRBD1. The CDR3 loop spans 16 amino acids. The V segment lost 4 bases and the J segment 3 bases; nucleotides outside the gene matches: 6. Germline V gene data show CDR1 as KGHSH and CDR2 as LQKENI. The CDR3 here is CASSLWDRGLGNTIYF. CDR3 bases: TGTGCCAGCTCACTTTGGGACAGGGGCCTTGGAAACACCATATATTTT.

The gene calls are TRBV11-2 and TRBJ2-5; D is possibly TRBD2 (5 bases). V was trimmed by 3 bases and J by 2 bases, leaving 10 bases between them. CDR1 is SGHAT and CDR2 is FQNNGV in the germline V gene. The CDR3 loop spans 14 amino acids. The CDR3 protein is CASSFRTLQETQYF. The CDR3 DNA follows: TGTGCCAGCAGCTTCAGGACTCTTCAAGAGACCCAGTACTTC.

This clone was seen a few times. This chain joins TRBV3-1 (or the pseudogene TRBV3-2) and TRBJ1-6, with a tentative D call TRBD1 (6 bases). The CDR3 loop spans 17 amino acids. Trimming cost V 0 bases and J 13 bases, with 22 bases left between them. Per the germline V gene, CDR1 is LGHDT and CDR2 is YNNKEL (reference sequence). The CDR3 DNA sequence: TGTGCCAGCAGCCAAGATAGGGGTACAGGGAGACGTAGGCCCCTCCACTTT. Its protein product is CASSQDRGTGRRRPLHF.

The rearrangement links TRBV4-1 to TRBJ1-3; D is unresolved. The V and J ends lost 1 base and 0 bases respectively, with 10 bases between them. This CDR3 has 16 amino acids. Germline CDR1 MGHRA, CDR2 YSYEKL. The CDR3 sequence: CASSQGSAFSGNTIYF. In DNA, the CDR3 is TGCGCCAGCAGCCAAGGTTCCGCGTTCTCTGGAAACACCATATATTTT.

The chain is built from TRBV7-2 and TRBJ2-3, with 7 nucleotides matching TRBD2. This CDR3 region has 15 residues. Trimming cost V 5 bases and J 5 bases; bases outside gene matches: 10. CDR1 and CDR2 (germline): SGHTA, FQGNSA. The CDR3 DNA reads TGTGCCAGCAGCCTAAATGGCGGGGGTGGAGATACGCAGTATTTT. It codes for CASSLNGGGGDTQYF.

This chain connects TRBV19 to TRBJ1-6; TRBD1 is a possible D gene (5 bases). V was trimmed by 0 bases and J by 11 bases, leaving 5 bases between them. This CDR3 is 12 amino acids long. Germline assignment: CDR1 LNHDA and CDR2 SQIVND (reference sequence). The CDR3 nucleotides read TGTGCCAGTAGTATAGAAGGGGCACCCCTCCACTTT. This encodes CASSIEGAPLHF.

The rearrangement uses TRBV28 and TRBJ1-6; TRBD1 matches at 8 bases. Trimming at V came to 5 bases and at J to 9 bases, leaving 9 bases not matched to a gene. CDR1 is MDHEN and CDR2 is SYDVKM in the germline V gene. CDR3 length equals 15 residues. DNA of the CDR3: TGTGCCAGCAGTCGAGGGGGCAGGGGGCCTTCACCCCTCCACTTT. Encoded protein: CASSRGGRGPSPLHF.